This T cell receptor (beta chain) was sequenced during a study of cytomegalovirus exposure and HLA in healthy donors. V lost 6 bases to trimming and J lost 0 bases; unmatched junction nucleotides: 7. Germline V gene data show CDR1 as MNHNS and CDR2 as SASEGT. The CDR3 spans 15 residues. 13 Jbeta primers and 60 Vbeta primers were used for the PCR. Profiled with immunoSEQ multiplex PCR; TCRdb holds only in-frame clones, not every one. The table has approximately 100,000 clones, 60% to 85% seen once. The source material was PBMCs. This chain connects TRBV6-1 to TRBJ1-2; 7 bases map to TRBD1. The source of this sequence is a man in his 60s in good health and CMV-seropositive. The CDR3 nucleotides read TGTGCCAGCAGGAATTGGGGACAGCCTAACTATGGCTACACCTTC. It specifies CASRNWGQPNYGYTF.